The text below deals with one TCR beta chain. CDR1 is MNHEY and CDR2 is SVGAGI in the germline V gene. This CDR3 region has 14 residues. Trimming took 8 bases from V and 7 from J; bases not matched to a gene: 7. This sample is drawn from a study of blood T cell repertoires in COVID-19. For the study at large: Both acute and convalescent COVID-19 samples were obtained from the United States, Italy and Spain. In each case, the material was cDNA or gDNA derived from T cells, B-cell-depleted T cells, or PBMCs.

Profiling relied on immunoSEQ multiplex PCR, and the TCRdb table lists in-frame clones only, not all of them. The table has some 93,000 clones, 70% to 85% seen once; the top ten hold roughly 10%. The chain recombines TRBV6-5 with TRBJ2-1, with 11 bases identical to TRBD2. This clonotype was obtained from a man aged 70-80 years with acute or convalescent COVID-19. The sequenced sample consisted of peripheral blood. CDR3 sequence: CASYRLAGTNEQFF. The CDR3 DNA follows: TGTGCCAGCTACCGACTAGCGGGGACAAATGAGCAGTTCTTC.